The T cell receptor beta chain under discussion was sequenced for a study of post-analysis software for immune sequencing data. The study's findings and limits: In patients, TRBV5-6, TRBV5-1 and TRBV20-1 belonged to roughly five TRBV segments found more frequently than in controls.

The CDR3 covers 15 residues. The germline V gene has CDR1 MGHRA and CDR2 YSYEKL. V was shortened by 2 bases and J by 3 bases, with 11 bases between the two germline ends. Sequencing libraries made from TCR beta cDNA carried unique molecular identifiers. MiXCR, applied by TCRdb to the PCR reads, yields one record per CDR3 protein. Among fewer than 850,000 distinct CDR3 sequences, roughly 27% were seen once, and the ten largest hold 0.55% to 0.65%. As for this clonotype: The antigen remains unidentified.

The rearrangement uses TRBV4-1 and TRBJ2-1; D possibly corresponds to TRBD2 (6 bases). Sample: blood. This TCR came from a girl aged 5-17 years with multiple sclerosis. The CDR3 is CASSQLRGNYNEQFF. The CDR3 DNA reads TGCGCCAGCAGCCAACTACGGGGGAACTACAATGAGCAGTTCTTC.